This passage covers 10 T cell receptor beta chains from one sample sequenced in a study of control samples from healthy donors and cancer patients. Generated by immunoSEQ multiplex PCR, the TCRdb table keeps only in-frame clones and is missing some. Among 80,000 or so clones, about 93% were seen once, and the ten largest hold 6.2%. Sequenced: blood. Receptor source: a woman in her forties in good health.

The chain links TRBV5-1 to TRBJ2-3; D call uncertain. Germline V gene data show CDR1 as SGHRS and CDR2 as YFSETQ. Trimming stripped 2 bases from V and 2 bases from J, with 3 bases between. The CDR3 has 12 amino acids. CDR3 protein: CASSFNTDTQYF. The CDR3 DNA reads TGCGCCAGCAGCTTTAACACAGATACGCAGTATTTT.

The chain couples TRBV5-1 to TRBJ2-7; unclear D gene. Germline V gene lookup returns CDR1 SGHRS and CDR2 YFSETQ. The V end was cut by 5 bases, the J end by 1 base, with 7 bases between. The CDR3 length is 12 residues. CDR3 amino acids: CASSLSSYEQYF. For the CDR3, the DNA is TGCGCCAGCAGTTTATCGTCCTACGAGCAGTACTTC.

The chain carries TRBV6-6 and TRBJ2-3; 15 bases are shared with TRBD2. Losses at the gene ends were 6 bases for V and 0 bases for J; bases not matched to a gene: 13. CDR3 size: 20 residues. Germline V gives CDR1 MNHNY, CDR2 SVGAGI (reference sequence). The CDR3 is CASSLGPGLAGGPSTDTQYF. Here the CDR3 DNA reads TGTGCCAGCAGCCTCGGCCCGGGACTAGCGGGGGGACCTAGCACAGATACGCAGTATTTT.

The V call is TRBV11-2, the J call TRBJ1-1; D uncertain. The CDR3 is 13 residues long. The V end lost 3 bases, the J end lost 5 bases, and 10 bases lay between the germline ends. Germline CDR1 SGHAT, CDR2 FQNNGV. The CDR3 bases are TGTGCCAGCAGCTTCGCCGGAGGGACTGAAGCTTTCTTT. Residues: CASSFAGGTEAFF.

The genes are TRBV5-1 and TRBJ1-2; D ambiguous. V was pared by 0 bases and J by 8 bases, with 11 bases between. The CDR3 runs 13 residues. Germline CDR1 and CDR2: SGHRS and YFSETQ. CDR3 in amino acids: CASSLGQSRGYTF. In nucleotides, the CDR3 is TGCGCCAGCAGCTTGGGCCAGAGCCGGGGCTACACCTTC. The full variable domain, completed using reference TRBV5-1 and TRBJ1-2, is KAGVTQTPRYLIKTRGQQVTLSCSPISGHRSVSWYQQTPGQGLQFLFEYFSETQRNKGNFPGRFSGRQFSNSRSEMNVSTLELGDSALYLCASSLGQSRGYTFGSGTRLTVV.

V and J are TRBV4-2 and TRBJ1-4, with TRBD1 matching 8 bases. Germline CDR1 LGHNA, CDR2 YNFKEQ. V gave up 4 bases and J gave up 8 bases; unmatched junction bases: 6. This CDR3 contains 14 residues. The chain's CDR3 is CASSRTQGGEKLFF. The CDR3 nucleotides are TGTGCCAGCAGCCGCACACAGGGGGGCGAAAAACTGTTTTTT.

J is TRBJ1-1 and V is TRBV10-3, with a possible D match to TRBD1 (6 bases). The V gene lost 6 bases and the J gene lost 3 bases, with 8 bases spanning the gap. The CDR3 contains 12 residues. Germline CDR1 ENHRY, CDR2 SYGVKD. This CDR3 is CAIRHRDTEAFF. The CDR3 DNA is TGTGCCATCAGGCACAGGGACACTGAAGCTTTCTTT.

V usage is TRBV6-5 and J usage is TRBJ1-5; D remains unclear. Germline V gene data show CDR1 as MNHEY and CDR2 as SVGAGI. This CDR3 contains 13 residues. V shed 0 bases and J shed 0 bases, with 0 bases lying between them. CDR3 protein: CASSYSSNQPQHF. CDR3 in DNA: TGTGCCAGCAGTTACTCTAGCAATCAGCCCCAGCATTTT.

The rearrangement links TRBV16 to TRBJ1-4; D perhaps matches TRBD1 (6 bases). The length of the CDR3 is 15 residues. V dropped 2 bases and J dropped 2 bases, with 9 bases sitting between them. CDR1 is KGHSY, CDR2 FQNENV, per germline. The CDR3 protein is CASSQRGDTNEKLFF. CDR3 coding DNA: TGTGCCAGCAGCCAAAGGGGGGATACTAATGAAAAACTGTTTTTT.

This clone has only one observation. V is TRBV27 and J is TRBJ2-3; 11 positions agree with TRBD2. Trimming removed 6 bases from V and 12 bases from J; junction bases left unmatched: 5. Germline CDR1 and CDR2: MNHEY and SMNVEV (reference sequence). The CDR3 is 12 amino acids. The CDR3 DNA reads as TGTGCCAGCAGGGATAGACTAGCGGGACAGTATTTT. This codes for CASRDRLAGQYF.